These 30 T cell receptor beta chains were all obtained from the same sample, sequenced in a study of T cells after yellow fever vaccination. TCRdb re-called the 5' RACE reads through MiXCR, storing one row per CDR3 protein. The table shows fewer than 400,000 distinct CDR3 sequences, with approximately 6% occurring only once. The sample was PBMCs, taken 5 days after the yellow fever booster vaccination. Receptors originate from a man aged 30-40 years who received the YFV17D yellow fever vaccine.

This clonotype occurred many times. This sequence joins TRBV23-1 and TRBJ2-5; D uncertain. TRBV23-1 is filed as an ORF, its function uncertain. The CDR3 is 14 amino acids. Trimming pared 4 bases from V and 0 bases from J, leaving 9 bases between. CDR3 nucleotides: TGCGCCAGCAGTCCATCCGAGTACCAAGAGACCCAGTACTTC. Encoded protein: CASSPSEYQETQYF.

In its sample, this clonotype was seen a few times. V is TRBV5-4 and J is TRBJ2-7; D is unresolved. V was cut by 1 base and J by 5 bases, with 13 bases left in between. Germline CDR1 SGHNT, CDR2 YYREEE (reference sequence). CDR3 length: 14 residues. CDR3 DNA sequence: TGTGCCAGCAGCTTGAAGGGCAGCGTGGACGAGCAGTACTTC. Amino acid sequence: CASSLKGSVDEQYF.

Ten or more counts support this clonotype. The rearrangement links TRBV6-2 or TRBV6-3 to TRBJ2-3; 12 positions agree with TRBD2. From germline, CDR1 is MNHEY and CDR2 SVGEGT. CDR3 size: 18 residues. Unmatched junction bases numbered 15, after V lost 0 bases and J lost 11 bases. DNA of the CDR3: TGTGCCAGCAGTTACTCGGGACTAGCGGGTCCCTCGTCGAGAAGGCAGTATTTT. This sequence encodes CASSYSGLAGPSSRRQYF.

This chain connects TRBV20-1 to TRBJ2-1; D may be TRBD1 (6 bases). The CDR3 is 11 amino acids. V was clipped by 3 bases and J by 9 bases, with 9 bases between them. From germline, CDR1 is DFQATT and CDR2 SNEGSKA (reference sequence). CDR3 protein: CSASGGVEQFF. The CDR3 DNA reads as TGCAGTGCTAGTGGGGGCGTTGAGCAGTTCTTC.

In its sample, this clonotype was seen a few times. The chain links TRBV5-4 to TRBJ2-1; 12 bases line up with TRBD1. The germline gives CDR1 SGHNT, CDR2 YYREEE (reference sequence). The CDR3 contains 15 residues. The V segment lost 3 bases and the J segment 6 bases; nucleotides outside the gene matches: 4. The CDR3 nucleotides read TGTGCCAGCAGCTGGCGGGACAGGGGGCGCAATGAGCAGTTCTTC. Translated, it gives CASSWRDRGRNEQFF.

This clonotype came up a few times. CDR3 sequence (DNA): TGCGCCAGCAGCCCCAGCACAGGGGTGGAAGAAAAACTGTTTTTT. Amino acids: CASSPSTGVEEKLFF. This rearrangement joins TRBV5-1 to TRBJ1-4; 7 nucleotides match TRBD1. Trimming cost V 4 bases and J 8 bases; bases outside gene matches: 11. The CDR3 is 15 residues long. CDR1 SGHRS and CDR2 YFSETQ come from the germline V gene.

In its sample, this clonotype was seen a few times. The J gene is TRBJ2-7, the V gene TRBV9, with 13 positions matching TRBD2. Germline CDR1 SGDLS, CDR2 YYNGEE. This CDR3 has 16 amino acids. J was trimmed by 2 bases and V by 3 bases; bases with no gene match: 5. The CDR3 region is CASSATSGRGPYEQYF. In nucleotides, the CDR3 is TGTGCCAGCAGCGCAACTAGCGGGAGGGGTCCCTACGAGCAGTACTTC. Full variable domain (remainder filled in from reference TRBV9 and TRBJ2-7): DSGVTQTPKHLITATGQRVTLRCSPRSGDLSVYWYQQSLDQGLQFLIQYYNGEERAKGNILERFSAQQFPDLHSELNLSSLELGDSALYFCASSATSGRGPYEQYFGPGTRLTVT.

In this sample, this clonotype turned up a few times. The chain has TRBV20-1 and TRBJ2-5; D is possibly TRBD2 (6 bases). Germline lookup yields CDR1 DFQATT and CDR2 SNEGSKA (reference sequence). CDR3 length equals 13 residues. The CDR3 DNA sequence: TGCAGCGTCGACCGGGAGAACCAAGAGACCCAGTACTTC. It encodes CSVDRENQETQYF.

This rearrangement joins TRBV5-8 to TRBJ2-3, with 8 bases matching TRBD1. Losses at the gene ends were 3 bases for V and 6 bases for J; bases not matched to a gene: 6. The germline CDR1 and CDR2 sequences are SGHTS and YDEGEE. The CDR3 covers 14 residues. This CDR3 reads CASSSQGQGDTQYF. In DNA, the CDR3 is TGTGCCAGCAGCTCCCAAGGACAGGGTGATACGCAGTATTTT.

The chain uses TRBV29-1 and TRBJ2-5; TRBD1 or TRBD2 may be the D gene (6 bases each). V shed 4 bases and J shed 5 bases, with 14 bases lying between them. Germline V gives CDR1 SQVTM, CDR2 ANQGSEA. The CDR3 length is 13 residues. The CDR3: CSVVWGARETQYF. CDR3 bases: TGCAGCGTTGTTTGGGGGGCTCGTGAGACCCAGTACTTC.

This clonotype was observed many times. In nucleotides, the CDR3 is TGTGCCAGCAGTTTGAATGCGGGAGGCCCCCGAGAGACCCAGTACTTC. Protein product: CASSLNAGGPRETQYF. This rearrangement joins TRBV6-2 or TRBV6-3 to TRBJ2-5; 8 nucleotides agree with TRBD2. The CDR3 consists of 16 residues. Trimming cost V 4 bases and J 4 bases; bases outside gene matches: 11. CDR1 and CDR2 (germline): MNHEY, SVGEGT.

The sample holds a few counts of this clonotype. This sequence joins TRBV6-5 and TRBJ1-2; perhaps TRBD1 as D (6 bases). The CDR3 extends over 15 amino acids. V lost 6 bases to trimming and J lost 8 bases, with 22 bases between them. Per germline, CDR1 MNHEY and CDR2 SVGAGI. CDR3 sequence reads: CASRQLLQGPSGYTF. The CDR3 DNA sequence: TGTGCCAGCAGACAACTCCTTCAGGGGCCAAGCGGCTACACCTTC.

This chain joins TRBV19 and TRBJ2-7, with 7 positions matching TRBD1. This CDR3 is 15 amino acids long. The germline V gene has CDR1 LNHDA and CDR2 SQIVND (reference sequence). V lost 2 bases, J lost 0 bases, and 4 bases stayed unmatched. This chain's CDR3 is CASSIKGDSSYEQYF. CDR3 sequence (DNA): TGTGCCAGTAGTATAAAGGGGGACAGCTCCTACGAGCAGTACTTC. The entire variable domain, with the rest obtained from reference TRBV19 and TRBJ2-7, is as follows: DGGITQSPKYLFRKEGQNVTLSCEQNLNHDAMYWYRQDPGQGLRLIYYSQIVNDFQKGDIAEGYSVSREKKESFPLTVTSAQKNPTAFYLCASSIKGDSSYEQYFGPGTRLTVT.

There are many counts of this clonotype. This rearrangement joins TRBV29-1 to TRBJ2-7; 12 bases map to TRBD2. V trimming: 6 bases; J trimming: 3 bases; junction bases outside the gene matches: 12. CDR1 SQVTM and CDR2 ANQGSEA come from the germline V gene. The CDR3 loop spans 16 amino acids. For the CDR3, the DNA is TGCAGCGTCTCGACTAGCGGGAGCAAGGTTAGCTACGAGCAGTACTTC. Amino acids: CSVSTSGSKVSYEQYF.

This chain connects TRBV24-1 to TRBJ2-1; D is undetermined. Germline V lookup: CDR1 KGHDR, CDR2 SFDVKD. This CDR3 is built from 18 residues. Between the trimmed V and J ends, which lost 3 bases and 0 bases, there was a span of 17 bases. The CDR3 sequence is CATSDTPGSPSSYNEQFF. In DNA form, the CDR3 reads TGTGCCACCAGTGATACCCCGGGCAGTCCGAGCTCCTACAATGAGCAGTTCTTC.

This clonotype has a handful of counts. V is TRBV30 and J is TRBJ1-2; possible D gene TRBD1, 5 bases. The V and J ends lost 0 bases and 3 bases respectively, with 11 bases between them. The germline CDR1 and CDR2 sequences are GTSNPN and SVGIG (reference sequence). The CDR3 has 14 amino acids. The CDR3: CAWSVLQGDYGYTF. The CDR3 DNA is TGTGCCTGGAGTGTACTGCAGGGTGACTATGGCTACACCTTC.

V is TRBV7-9 and J is TRBJ1-6; 8 bases map to TRBD1. Losses at the gene ends were 5 bases for V and 8 bases for J; bases not matched to a gene: 8. This CDR3 is built from 15 residues. Looked up from germline, CDR1 is SEHNR and CDR2 is FQNEAQ (reference sequence). CDR3 in amino acids: CASSTGQGVYSPLHF. In DNA form, the CDR3 reads TGTGCCAGCAGCACCGGACAGGGAGTTTATTCACCCCTCCACTTT.

The chain is built from TRBV29-1 and TRBJ1-1; TRBD1 matches 7 bases. CDR1 is SQVTM and CDR2 is ANQGSEA in the germline V gene. The length of the CDR3 is 12 residues. Unmatched junction bases numbered 6, after V lost 6 bases and J lost 5 bases. CDR3 amino acids: CSVRQGNTEAFF. For the CDR3, the DNA is TGCAGCGTACGACAGGGTAATACTGAAGCTTTCTTT. The whole variable domain, remainder taken from reference TRBV29-1 and TRBJ1-1, is SAVISQKPSRDICQRGTSLTIQCQVDSQVTMMFWYRQQPGQSLTLIATANQGSEATYESGFVIDKFPISRPNLTFSTLTVSNMSPEDSSIYLCSVRQGNTEAFFGQGTRLTVV.

At least ten counts were recorded for this clonotype. The chain combines TRBV12-3 or TRBV12-4 with TRBJ2-1; D may be TRBD2 (6 bases). The CDR3 loop spans 15 amino acids. Deletions cut 3 bases from V and 2 bases from J, with 11 bases between. CDR3 amino acids: CASSLGRGPYNEQFF. The CDR3 DNA reads as TGTGCCAGCAGTTTGGGGCGGGGCCCCTACAATGAGCAGTTCTTC.

This clonotype was picked up many times. The chain recombines TRBV20-1 with TRBJ2-1, with D possibly being TRBD2 (5 bases). Germline CDR1 is DFQATT and CDR2 is SNEGSKA (reference sequence). The CDR3 is made up of 14 amino acids. With 3 bases removed from V and 0 bases from J, the gap between germline ends came to 9 bases. The CDR3: CSASGKDSYNEQFF. In DNA form, the CDR3 reads TGCAGTGCTAGCGGGAAGGACTCCTACAATGAGCAGTTCTTC.

In this sample, this clonotype turned up a few times. The V gene is TRBV20-1, the J gene TRBJ1-3, with D uncertain. The germline gives CDR1 DFQATT, CDR2 SNEGSKA (reference sequence). V lost 4 bases, J lost 4 bases, and 14 bases lay in between. The CDR3 sequence is 14 residues long. The CDR3 here is CSATRTGGGNTIYF. CDR3 DNA: TGCAGTGCTACCCGAACCGGCGGGGGAAACACCATATATTTT.

This clonotype came up many times. A junction end diverges from the germline sequence, so it may reflect a read error. The V and J genes are TRBV11-2 and TRBJ1-1; possible D gene TRBD1, 6 bases. Germline V CDR1 and CDR2: SGHAT, FQNNGV. This CDR3 has 14 amino acids. The CDR3 DNA is TGTGCCAGCAGATTAGCTAACAGGGACCCTGAAGCTTTCTTT. It codes for CASRLANRDPEAFF.

This clonotype appeared many times. For the CDR3, the DNA is TGTGCCAGCAGCTCCGGGGCGCTAGCGGGAGGTAGAGAGACCCAGTACTTC. It codes for CASSSGALAGGRETQYF. The rearrangement links TRBV5-4 to TRBJ2-5; 11 positions agree with TRBD2. V lost 3 bases, J lost 4 bases, and 11 bases stayed unmatched. CDR1 and CDR2 from the germline V gene are SGHNT and YYREEE (reference sequence). The CDR3 spans 17 residues. The complete variable domain, with remaining parts taken from reference TRBV5-4 and TRBJ2-5, reads ETGVTQSPTHLIKTRGQQVTLRCSSQSGHNTVSWYQQALGQGPQFIFQYYREEENGRGNFPPRFSGLQFPNYSSELNVNALELDDSALYLCASSSGALAGGRETQYFGPGTRLLVL.

This clonotype was seen a handful of times. The V call is TRBV7-2, the J call TRBJ2-1; tentative D call: TRBD2 (5 bases). V was pared by 1 base and J by 0 bases, with 10 bases between. The CDR3 spans 16 residues. The germline gives CDR1 SGHTA, CDR2 FQGNSA. The DNA for the CDR3 is TGTGCCAGCAGCTTAGTGTTCGGGAACTCCTACAATGAGCAGTTCTTC. This sequence encodes CASSLVFGNSYNEQFF. Supplemented by reference TRBV7-2 and TRBJ2-1, the full variable domain reads GAGVSQSPSNKVTEKGKDVELRCDPISGHTALYWYRQSLGQGLEFLIYFQGNSAPDKSGLPSDRFSAERTGGSVSTLTIQRTQQEDSAVYLCASSLVFGNSYNEQFFGPGTRLTVL.

Only a few counts were recorded for this clonotype. This chain links TRBV30 with TRBJ1-2; D possibly corresponds to TRBD1 (5 bases). V was clipped by 3 bases and J by 4 bases, with 15 bases between them. The CDR3 runs 14 residues. CDR1 and CDR2 (germline): GTSNPN, SVGIG (reference sequence). The CDR3 coding sequence is TGTGCCTGGAGCTACCGGGACCAGGGCTATGGCTACACCTTC. Amino acids: CAWSYRDQGYGYTF.

The V and J genes are TRBV6-5 and TRBJ2-7; 8 bases map to TRBD1. Germline-derived CDR1 and CDR2 are MNHEY and SVGAGI. This CDR3 is 14 amino acids long. V lost 0 bases and J lost 5; bases outside the gene matches: 3. The DNA of the CDR3 is TGTGCCAGCAGTTACTCGGACAGGGTCCACGAGCAGTACTTC. It specifies CASSYSDRVHEQYF.

This clonotype has a count of ten or more. The chain combines TRBV7-2 with TRBJ1-1, with no clear D. The CDR3 runs to 14 residues. CDR1 is SGHTA, CDR2 FQGNSA, per germline. V lost 1 base and J lost 6, with 12 bases in between. CDR3: CASSLDLRMPEAFF. The CDR3 nucleotides read TGTGCCAGCAGCTTAGACCTTCGGATGCCTGAAGCTTTCTTT.

This clonotype was detected many times. The rearrangement uses TRBV5-1 and TRBJ2-5; the D gene is possibly TRBD2 (6 bases). Per the germline V gene, CDR1 is SGHRS and CDR2 is YFSETQ. V was cut by 0 bases and J by 2 bases, with 11 bases left in between. This CDR3 contains 15 residues. Here the CDR3 DNA reads TGCGCCAGCAGCTTGGTTGGAGGGCTTCAAGAGACCCAGTACTTC. It specifies CASSLVGGLQETQYF.

With regard to this clonotype: This could be a read error, since a much larger clone is one nucleotide away. The chain uses TRBV6-2 or TRBV6-3 and TRBJ2-2; weak D call: TRBD1 (5 bases). The V end lost 8 bases, the J end lost 6 bases, and 22 bases lay between the germline ends. CDR3 length equals 16 residues. Germline V lookup: CDR1 MNHEY, CDR2 SVGEGT. This CDR3 reads CASDPHQTGPPGELFF. The CDR3 DNA is TGTGCCAGCGACCCACACCAAACAGGTCCCCCCGGGGAGCTGTTTTTT.

This clonotype was detected ten times or more. V and J are TRBV7-2 and TRBJ2-5; no clear D. V lost 5 bases and J lost 2, with 6 bases in between. Germline lookup yields CDR1 SGHTA and CDR2 FQGNSA. The CDR3 is made up of 12 amino acids. The DNA of the CDR3 is TGTGCCAGCAGCCGAGAGCAAGAGACCCAGTACTTC. Protein: CASSREQETQYF.